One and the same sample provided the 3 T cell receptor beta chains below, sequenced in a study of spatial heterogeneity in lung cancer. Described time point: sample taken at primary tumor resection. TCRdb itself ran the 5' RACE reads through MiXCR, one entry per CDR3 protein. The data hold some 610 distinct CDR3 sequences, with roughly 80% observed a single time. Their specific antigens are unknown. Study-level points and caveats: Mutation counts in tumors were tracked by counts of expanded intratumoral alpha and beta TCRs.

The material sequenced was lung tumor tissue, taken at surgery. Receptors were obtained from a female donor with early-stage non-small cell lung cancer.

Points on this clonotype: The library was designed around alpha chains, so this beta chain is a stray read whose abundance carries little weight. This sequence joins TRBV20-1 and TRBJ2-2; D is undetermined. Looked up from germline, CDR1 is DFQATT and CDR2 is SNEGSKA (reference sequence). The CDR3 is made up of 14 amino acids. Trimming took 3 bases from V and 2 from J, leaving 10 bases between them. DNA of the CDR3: TGCAGTGCTAGCAATAGCCCTAACACCGGGGAGCTGTTTTTT. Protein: CSASNSPNTGELFF.

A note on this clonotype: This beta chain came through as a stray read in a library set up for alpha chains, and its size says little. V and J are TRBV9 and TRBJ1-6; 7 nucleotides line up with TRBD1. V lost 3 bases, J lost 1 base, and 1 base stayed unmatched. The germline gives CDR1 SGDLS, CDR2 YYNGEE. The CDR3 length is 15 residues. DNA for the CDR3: TGTGCCAGCAGCGAGGGACAGTCCTATAATTCACCCCTCCACTTT. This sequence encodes CASSEGQSYNSPLHF.

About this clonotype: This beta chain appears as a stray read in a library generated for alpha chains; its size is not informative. The CDR3 DNA reads as TGTGCCAGCATTGGGACAGGGAACTATGGCTACACCTTC. As protein: CASIGTGNYGYTF. The chain recombines TRBV12-3 or TRBV12-4 with TRBJ1-2; 9 nucleotides match TRBD1. The V and J ends lost 7 bases and 2 bases, in that order; junction bases with no gene match: 2. The CDR3 length is 13 residues.